These 9 T cell receptor beta chains share one sample of origin, sequenced in a study of OX40 agonist ivuxolimab in advanced cancers. The library was made by the immunoSEQ multiplex PCR assay. TCRdb retrieved this table from immuneACCESS and kept in-frame rearrangements only. Not all clones are present; in checked studies, unresolved V genes account for under half, and no reason is known for the remainder. The sample data list roughly 48,000 clones, and about 88% of these were observed just once. Roughly a tenth of the sample lies in the top ten. The material was CD4+ or CD8+ T cells sorted from blood, obtained in a trial of the OX40 agonist ivuxolimab. These TCRs come from an adult with an advanced solid tumor such as melanoma, head and neck, liver or kidney cancer.

The chain couples TRBV29-1 to TRBJ2-1; a weak D match, TRBD2 (5 bases). Germline CDR1 SQVTM, CDR2 ANQGSEA. Trimming stripped 4 bases from V and 5 bases from J, with 6 bases between. The CDR3 totals 11 residues. The CDR3: CSVVGDNEQFF. CDR3 DNA: TGCAGCGTTGTCGGGGACAATGAGCAGTTCTTC.

The rearrangement uses TRBV7-9 and TRBJ1-1; a possible D gene is TRBD1 (6 bases). Germline-derived CDR1 and CDR2 are SEHNR and FQNEAQ (reference sequence). The CDR3 consists of 17 residues. V gave up 0 bases and J gave up 2 bases, with 16 bases separating them. CDR3 sequence (DNA): TGTGCCAGCAGCTTAGCCTCGGGTTGGGGGACAAACACTGAAGCTTTCTTT. Protein sequence: CASSLASGWGTNTEAFF. Complete variable domain (other parts from reference TRBV7-9 and TRBJ1-1): DTGVSQNPRHKITKRGQNVTFRCDPISEHNRLYWYRQTLGQGPEFLTYFQNEAQLEKSRLLSDRFSAERPKGSFSTLEIQRTEQGDSAMYLCASSLASGWGTNTEAFFGQGTRLTVV.

The J gene is TRBJ2-3, the V gene TRBV5-1; maybe TRBD1 (6 bases). The CDR3 has 15 amino acids. Looked up from germline, CDR1 is SGHRS and CDR2 is YFSETQ. V shed 1 base and J shed 7 bases, with 16 bases lying between them. CDR3: CASSLTGPEGNTQYF. For the CDR3, the DNA is TGCGCCAGCAGCTTGACAGGGCCAGAGGGAAATACGCAGTATTTT.

The chain couples TRBV9 to TRBJ2-2, with TRBD2 as a possible D gene (5 bases). Germline assignment: CDR1 SGDLS and CDR2 YYNGEE. V was cut by 1 base and J by 7 bases, with 17 bases left in between. The CDR3 sequence is 16 residues long. The CDR3 DNA reads as TGTGCCAGCAGCGTAACAAAGGACGGGATCGACGGGGAGCTGTTTTTT. Translation: CASSVTKDGIDGELFF.

V is TRBV5-1 and J is TRBJ2-3; D is uncertain. This CDR3 region has 14 residues. V lost 0 bases and J lost 6, with 11 bases in between. CDR1 is SGHRS, CDR2 YFSETQ, per germline. This CDR3 reads CASSLETADDTQYF. The CDR3 nucleotides read TGCGCCAGCAGCTTGGAGACCGCCGATGATACGCAGTATTTT.

V and J are TRBV2 and TRBJ1-4, with a tentative D call TRBD1 (6 bases). Germline CDR1 SNHLY, CDR2 FYNNEI. Trimming took off 5 bases at V and 7 bases at J, with 11 bases between the two ends. The CDR3 totals 13 residues. CDR3 residues: CASSSGQREKLFF. In nucleotides, the CDR3 is TGTGCCAGCAGTAGCGGACAGCGTGAAAAACTGTTTTTT.

The chain combines TRBV7-9 with TRBJ2-3; no clear D gene. This CDR3 has 13 amino acids. Germline lookup yields CDR1 SEHNR and CDR2 FQNEAQ (reference sequence). The ends were cut back, 8 bases at V and 0 bases at J, with 9 bases in the middle. DNA for the CDR3: TGTGCCAGCCGTGGACGGAGCACAGATACGCAGTATTTT. Its protein product is CASRGRSTDTQYF.

The V and J genes are TRBV2 and TRBJ2-1; no firm D call. Germline V lookup: CDR1 SNHLY, CDR2 FYNNEI. V gave up 3 bases and J gave up 0 bases, with 9 bases separating them. The CDR3 extends over 15 amino acids. CDR3 sequence reads: CASSDRRYSYNEQFF. In nucleotides, the CDR3 is TGTGCCAGCAGTGATAGACGGTACTCCTACAATGAGCAGTTCTTC.

The rearrangement joins TRBV15 to TRBJ2-2, with D tentatively TRBD1 or TRBD2 (5 bases each). Trimming shortened V by 2 bases and J by 2 bases, and 15 bases separated the two germline ends. The CDR3 is 17 residues long. Germline V CDR1 and CDR2: LNHNV, YYDKDF (reference sequence). The CDR3 loop reads CATSRPMGRINTGELFF. The CDR3 bases are TGTGCCACCAGCAGACCGATGGGACGGATCAACACCGGGGAGCTGTTTTTT.